The 21 T cell receptor beta chains reported below all come from one sample, sequenced in a study of CD8 T cells in Susac syndrome. Reverse transcription of roughly 0.45 to 1 ug RNA was carried out with random hexamers. One entry per CDR3 protein results from TCRdb running MiXCR on the immunoSEQ multiplex PCR reads. Of tens of thousands of distinct CDR3 sequences listed, about 95% are singletons. Sequencing was done on a sample of CD8+ T cells from PBMCs. The receptor set was obtained from a human donor with multiple sclerosis.

A single count supports this clonotype. The chain couples TRBV29-1 to TRBJ2-7, with 10 bases lining up with TRBD2. The CDR3 is made up of 15 amino acids. Per the germline V gene, CDR1 is SQVTM and CDR2 is ANQGSEA. V dropped 1 base and J dropped 3; count of bases not matched to a gene: 6. The CDR3 reads CSVEVEGTSVYEQYF. CDR3 in DNA: TGCAGCGTTGAAGTTGAAGGGACTAGCGTCTACGAGCAGTACTTC.

This clonotype has only one observation. The rearrangement uses TRBV10-3 and TRBJ1-1; 8 positions match TRBD1. The CDR3 extends over 16 amino acids. V gave up 4 bases and J gave up 1 base; unmatched junction bases: 8. CDR1 ENHRY and CDR2 SYGVKD come from the germline V gene. For the CDR3, the DNA is TGTGCCATCAGTGGGGCAACCGGGACAGGGAACACTGAAGCTTTCTTT. Translated, it gives CAISGATGTGNTEAFF.

The chain joins TRBV6-2 or TRBV6-3 to TRBJ2-5, with D tentatively TRBD1 or TRBD2 (5 bases each). Per the germline V gene, CDR1 is MNHEY and CDR2 is SVGEGT. V shed 6 bases and J shed 5 bases, with 19 bases lying between them. This CDR3 region has 15 residues. CDR3 sequence: CASRFRDLQAETQYF. DNA of the CDR3: TGTGCCAGCAGATTCCGGGACCTTCAGGCGGAGACCCAGTACTTC.

The CDR3 region is CASSQDEGVNNEQFF. The CDR3 DNA is TGTGCCAGCAGCCAAGATGAAGGGGTCAACAATGAGCAGTTCTTC. This sequence joins TRBV4-2 and TRBJ2-1; D possibly corresponds to TRBD1 (5 bases). The CDR3 runs to 15 residues. Trimming removed 0 bases at V and 5 bases at J, with 11 bases between. Looked up from germline, CDR1 is LGHNA and CDR2 is YNFKEQ.

The V gene is TRBV5-1, the J gene TRBJ1-2; 7 bases align to TRBD1. Trimming removed 0 bases from V and 6 bases from J; junction bases left unmatched: 2. Germline V gives CDR1 SGHRS, CDR2 YFSETQ. This CDR3 comprises 13 residues. The CDR3 sequence is CASSLEGGHGYTF. In DNA, the CDR3 is TGCGCCAGCAGCTTGGAAGGGGGCCATGGCTACACCTTC.

The V and J genes are TRBV29-1 and TRBJ1-2, with D possibly matching TRBD1 (5 bases). Germline loops: CDR1 SQVTM, CDR2 ANQGSEA. CDR3 length: 13 residues. Trimming took 1 base from V and 4 from J, leaving 10 bases between them. CDR3 region: CSVEGDSVYGYTF. CDR3 in DNA: TGCAGCGTTGAAGGTGACAGTGTCTATGGCTACACCTTC.

The chain combines TRBV29-1 with TRBJ2-7, with TRBD1 identical over 7 bases. The CDR3 extends over 13 amino acids. Germline-derived CDR1 and CDR2 are SQVTM and ANQGSEA. Trimming removed 7 bases from V and 3 bases from J; junction bases left unmatched: 9. The CDR3 reads CSAATGQSYEQYF. The CDR3 bases are TGCAGCGCCGCTACGGGACAGAGCTACGAGCAGTACTTC.

The chain is built from TRBV28 and TRBJ2-6, with D tentatively TRBD1 (7 bases). Per the germline V gene, CDR1 is MDHEN and CDR2 is SYDVKM. The CDR3 spans 15 residues. V lost 3 bases to trimming and J lost 11 bases, with 17 bases between them. The DNA of the CDR3 is TGTGCCAGCAGTTTTCAGGGGGGCCAGCTCGACGTCCTGACTTTC. Translation: CASSFQGGQLDVLTF.

J is TRBJ1-2 and V is TRBV29-1; D is undetermined. Germline loops: CDR1 SQVTM, CDR2 ANQGSEA. CDR3 length: 12 residues. The ends were cut back, 6 bases at V and 8 bases at J, with 16 bases in the middle. CDR3: CSVAGPIKGYTF. CDR3 in DNA: TGCAGCGTCGCCGGGCCTATAAAGGGCTACACCTTC.

The chain has TRBV18 and TRBJ1-2; tentative D call: TRBD1 (6 bases). V was cut by 0 bases and J by 4 bases, with 12 bases left in between. The CDR3 is 15 residues long. Looked up from germline, CDR1 is KGHSH and CDR2 is LQKENI. The CDR3 loop is CASSPPGQGTYGYTF. The CDR3 DNA is TGTGCCAGCTCACCACCGGGACAAGGGACCTATGGCTACACCTTC.

This chain uses TRBV12-3 or TRBV12-4 with TRBJ1-3; tentative D call: TRBD1 (5 bases). The CDR3 length is 15 residues. V was shortened by 3 bases and J by 4 bases, with 13 bases between the two germline ends. The CDR3 sequence is CASSFGGSDGNTIYF. As DNA, the CDR3 is TGTGCCAGCAGTTTCGGGGGTTCTGACGGAAACACCATATATTTT.

This sequence joins TRBV2 and TRBJ2-5; possible D gene TRBD1, 5 bases. V lost 6 bases to trimming and J lost 2 bases, with 10 bases between them. The CDR3 consists of 13 residues. The germline V gene has CDR1 SNHLY and CDR2 FYNNEI. CDR3 loop: CASSWPGQETQYF. Written as DNA, the CDR3 is TGTGCCAGCAGCTGGCCAGGGCAAGAGACCCAGTACTTC.

This clonotype was counted once. This sequence joins TRBV5-1 and TRBJ2-3; D gene uncertain. With 5 bases removed from V and 0 bases from J, the gap between germline ends came to 19 bases. Germline values: CDR1 SGHRS, CDR2 YFSETQ. CDR3 size: 17 residues. CDR3 protein: CASSWATFLASTDTQYF. As DNA, the CDR3 is TGCGCCAGCAGTTGGGCTACCTTCCTCGCAAGCACAGATACGCAGTATTTT.

The chain has TRBV29-1 and TRBJ1-2, with D maybe TRBD1 (6 bases). The CDR3 is made up of 12 amino acids. Germline CDR1 and CDR2: SQVTM and ANQGSEA. V dropped 3 bases and J dropped 7 bases, with 12 bases sitting between them. In DNA, the CDR3 is TGCAGCGTTGATACAGGGAAGCGTGGCTACACCTTC. The encoded protein is CSVDTGKRGYTF.

The gene calls are TRBV29-1 and TRBJ2-7, with D hard to call. Germline V lookup: CDR1 SQVTM, CDR2 ANQGSEA. This CDR3 comprises 14 residues. The V and J ends lost 1 base and 1 base respectively, with 11 bases between them. The CDR3 DNA reads as TGCAGCGTTGAAGTTGATACTCGTTCCTACGAGCAGTACTTC. This codes for CSVEVDTRSYEQYF.

This clonotype appeared once. The chain couples TRBV27 to TRBJ1-3, with unresolved D. The ends were cut back, 0 bases at V and 2 bases at J, with 14 bases in the middle. This CDR3 contains 17 residues. Per germline, CDR1 MNHEY and CDR2 SMNVEV (reference sequence). The CDR3 DNA reads as TGTGCCAGCAGTTTATCGGCGGGCGGTACGACTGGAAACACCATATATTTT. Its protein is CASSLSAGGTTGNTIYF.

This rearrangement joins TRBV9 to TRBJ2-5; 7 bases agree with TRBD1. CDR3 size: 14 residues. The junction had 3 bases not matched to a gene; V was cut back by 3 bases and J by 1 base. Germline V gene sequence: CDR1 SGDLS, CDR2 YYNGEE. CDR3: CASSGGDSQETQYF. CDR3 in DNA: TGTGCCAGCAGCGGAGGGGACAGCCAAGAGACCCAGTACTTC.

The genes are TRBV30 and TRBJ2-7; 9 nucleotides align to TRBD1. J gave up 5 bases and V 2 bases, and 7 bases lay outside the gene matches. Germline CDR1 reads GTSNPN; CDR2 reads SVGIG (reference sequence). This CDR3 is built from 14 residues. CDR3 amino acids: CAWSPGQGANEQYF. DNA of the CDR3: TGTGCCTGGAGTCCGGGACAGGGAGCGAACGAGCAGTACTTC.

The rearrangement uses TRBV25-1 and TRBJ2-3; the D is unclear. The CDR3 length is 11 residues. Per the germline V gene, CDR1 is MGHDK and CDR2 is SYGVNS. V was trimmed by 4 bases and J by 8 bases, leaving 7 bases between them. The CDR3 DNA follows: TGTGCCAGCAGTGGTTCGGGTACGCAGTATTTT. It yields the protein CASSGSGTQYF.

This chain uses TRBV19 with TRBJ2-4, with D possibly TRBD1 on 6 matching bases. Germline CDR1 LNHDA, CDR2 SQIVND (reference sequence). V lost 8 bases and J 0 bases, leaving 17 bases between the germline ends. The CDR3 is 16 amino acids. The CDR3 DNA reads TGTGCCAGTGGCGAGGGACACCACATAGCCAAAAACATTCAGTACTTC. Translating it yields CASGEGHHIAKNIQYF.

The chain has TRBV30 and TRBJ1-1, with D perhaps matching TRBD1 (6 bases). Germline-derived CDR1 and CDR2 are GTSNPN and SVGIG (reference sequence). CDR3 length equals 17 residues. Between the trimmed V and J ends, which lost 0 bases and 4 bases, there was a span of 21 bases. CDR3 amino acids: CAWSVGRGAFLGTEAFF. The DNA of the CDR3 is TGTGCCTGGAGTGTGGGGCGGGGGGCTTTTCTGGGCACTGAAGCTTTCTTT.